These 12 T cell receptor beta chains came from one sample sequenced in a study of graft-versus-host responses after intestinal transplantation. Some clones are missing from TCRdb's copy, which holds only in-frame ones; the method was immunoSEQ multiplex PCR. This sample has about 61,000 clones; approximately 94% occur once, and the top ten carry under 0.45%. The antigens for these receptors are not known. Sequenced material: unstimulated CD4+ T cells sorted from spleen or lymph node cells, taken before transplant. These receptors came from a human donor who was the organ donor for an intestinal transplant.

The chain couples TRBV11-1 to TRBJ2-7, with a weak D call TRBD1 (5 bases). CDR1 and CDR2 (germline): SGHAT, FQDESV (reference sequence). The ends were cut back, 2 bases at V and 5 bases at J, with 10 bases in the middle. The CDR3 is 13 amino acids. The DNA for the CDR3 is TGTGCCAGCAGCTTATCTGGACAACACGAGCAGTACTTC. Translation: CASSLSGQHEQYF. The whole variable domain, remainder taken from reference TRBV11-1 and TRBJ2-7, is EAEVAQSPRYKITEKSQAVAFWCDPISGHATLYWYRQILGQGPELLVQFQDESVVDDSQLPKDRFSAERLKGVDSTLKIQPAELGDSAMYLCASSLSGQHEQYFGPGTRLTVT.

The chain links TRBV7-9 to TRBJ1-5; 7 positions match TRBD1. The CDR3 is made up of 14 amino acids. CDR1 is SEHNR, CDR2 FQNEAQ, per germline (reference sequence). Trimming at V came to 4 bases and at J to 4 bases, leaving 4 bases not matched to a gene. CDR3 nucleotides: TGTGCCAGCAGCTACGGGACAGTAAATCAGCCCCAGCATTTT. This sequence encodes CASSYGTVNQPQHF.

V is TRBV11-1 and J is TRBJ1-1; no definite D call. This CDR3 contains 13 residues. The ends were cut back, 6 bases at V and 0 bases at J, with 8 bases in the middle. The germline V gene has CDR1 SGHAT and CDR2 FQDESV (reference sequence). In nucleotides, the CDR3 is TGTGCCAGCAGACCAAGGTTGAACACTGAAGCTTTCTTT. This gives the protein CASRPRLNTEAFF. Combining the CDR3 with reference TRBV11-1 and TRBJ1-1 gives the whole variable domain EAEVAQSPRYKITEKSQAVAFWCDPISGHATLYWYRQILGQGPELLVQFQDESVVDDSQLPKDRFSAERLKGVDSTLKIQPAELGDSAMYLCASRPRLNTEAFFGQGTRLTVV.

This chain connects TRBV10-3 to TRBJ1-3; possibly TRBD1 for D (6 bases). Between the trimmed V and J ends, which lost 6 bases and 3 bases, there was a span of 15 bases. The germline gives CDR1 ENHRY, CDR2 SYGVKD. CDR3 length equals 15 residues. CDR3 residues: CAIRLTGGGGNTIYF. The CDR3 DNA sequence: TGTGCCATCAGATTGACAGGCGGAGGTGGAAACACCATATATTTT.

Only one count was recorded for this clone. V gene TRBV5-6 combines with J gene TRBJ2-3, with a tentative D call TRBD1 (5 bases). The CDR3 is 15 residues long. Germline CDR1 reads SGHDT; CDR2 reads YYEEEE. V was cut by 4 bases and J by 1 base, with 13 bases left in between. CDR3 coding DNA: TGTGCCAGCAGCGTCCTAGGGGCGGGCACAGATACGCAGTATTTT. Protein sequence: CASSVLGAGTDTQYF.

CDR3 amino acids: CASSFSGGPGELFF. The CDR3 nucleotides read TGTGCCAGCAGCTTTAGCGGGGGGCCCGGGGAGCTGTTTTTT. The rearrangement joins TRBV7-9 to TRBJ2-2, with 10 bases matching TRBD2. Germline values: CDR1 SEHNR, CDR2 FQNEAQ (reference sequence). The CDR3 loop spans 14 amino acids. With V trimmed by 3 bases and J by 6 bases, 1 base remained unmatched.

V and J are TRBV6-6 and TRBJ1-5; D ambiguous. The CDR3 contains 14 residues. The V end was cut by 6 bases, the J end by 0 bases, with 9 bases between. CDR1 and CDR2 from the germline V gene are MNHNY and SVGAGI (reference sequence). The CDR3 reads CASRGGYSNQPQHF. The CDR3 DNA sequence: TGTGCCAGCAGGGGAGGATATAGCAATCAGCCCCAGCATTTT.

The chain has TRBV5-1 and TRBJ2-5; D not resolved. This CDR3 region has 13 residues. V gave up 0 bases and J gave up 2 bases, with 5 bases separating them. Per germline, CDR1 SGHRS and CDR2 YFSETQ. The CDR3 nucleotides are TGCGCCAGCAGCTTGGAACAGCAAGAGACCCAGTACTTC. The encoded protein is CASSLEQQETQYF.

The gene calls are TRBV6-1 and TRBJ2-5; the match to TRBD2 covers 10 bases. Gene TRBJ2-7 matches the end of the DNA better, so the J call may be wrong. CDR3 length: 15 amino acids. Germline V CDR1 and CDR2: MNHNS, SASEGT. CDR3 DNA: TGTGCCAGCAGTGAAATCAGCGGGGGGGCCTCCGAGCAGTACTTC. This codes for CASSEISGGASEQYF.

The rearrangement joins TRBV29-1 to TRBJ2-1; D may be TRBD1 or TRBD2 (5 bases each). This CDR3 is built from 14 residues. V was trimmed by 1 base and J by 4 bases, leaving 11 bases between them. In germline, CDR1 is SQVTM, CDR2 ANQGSEA. CDR3 coding DNA: TGCAGCGTTGAAGCCGGGACGAGATACAATGAGCAGTTCTTC. The encoded protein is CSVEAGTRYNEQFF.

Concerning this clone itself: Compared with germline, one end of the junction differs, possibly owing to a read error. The J gene is TRBJ1-1, the V gene TRBV5-3; D uncertain. TRBV5-3 is identified as an open reading frame with a role that is uncertain. CDR3 length: 14 residues. The CDR3, as DNA: TGTGCCAGCAGCTTGTCGCACATGAACACTGAAGCTTTCTTT. Translated: CASSLSHMNTEAFF.

V is TRBV25-1 and J is TRBJ1-1; possible D gene TRBD1, 5 bases. Per the germline V gene, CDR1 is MGHDK and CDR2 is SYGVNS. V shed 0 bases and J shed 5 bases, with 19 bases lying between them. The CDR3 extends over 17 amino acids. The CDR3 DNA follows: TGTGCCAGCAGTGAATATGGGGTGGGGTCGAGGGGTACTGAAGCTTTCTTT. Protein sequence: CASSEYGVGSRGTEAFF.